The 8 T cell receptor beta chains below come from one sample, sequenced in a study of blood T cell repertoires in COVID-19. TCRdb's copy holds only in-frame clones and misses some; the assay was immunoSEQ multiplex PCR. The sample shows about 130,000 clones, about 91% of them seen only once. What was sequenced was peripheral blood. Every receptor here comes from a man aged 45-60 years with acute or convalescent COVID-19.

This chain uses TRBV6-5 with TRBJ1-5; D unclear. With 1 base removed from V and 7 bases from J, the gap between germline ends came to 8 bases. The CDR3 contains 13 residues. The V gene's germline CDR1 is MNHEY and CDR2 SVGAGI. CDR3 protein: CASSYLGGQPQHF. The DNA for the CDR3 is TGTGCCAGCAGTTACTTGGGAGGACAGCCCCAGCATTTT.

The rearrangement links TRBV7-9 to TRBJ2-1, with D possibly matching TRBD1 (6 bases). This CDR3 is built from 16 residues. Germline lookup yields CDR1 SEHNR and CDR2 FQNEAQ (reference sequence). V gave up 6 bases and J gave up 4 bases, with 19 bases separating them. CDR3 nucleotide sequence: TGTGCCAGCAGTTTCATCGGATGGGGACATTACAATGAGCAGTTCTTC. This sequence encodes CASSFIGWGHYNEQFF. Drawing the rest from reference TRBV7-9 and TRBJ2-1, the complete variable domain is DTGVSQNPRHKITKRGQNVTFRCDPISEHNRLYWYRQTLGQGPEFLTYFQNEAQLEKSRLLSDRFSAERPKGSFSTLEIQRTEQGDSAMYLCASSFIGWGHYNEQFFGPGTRLTVL.

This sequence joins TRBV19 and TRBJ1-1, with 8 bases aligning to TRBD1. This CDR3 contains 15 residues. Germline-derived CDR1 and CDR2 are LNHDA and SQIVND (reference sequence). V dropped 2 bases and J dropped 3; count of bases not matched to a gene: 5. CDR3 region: CASSIQGAYYTEAFF. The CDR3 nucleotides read TGTGCCAGTAGTATACAGGGGGCATATTACACTGAAGCTTTCTTT.

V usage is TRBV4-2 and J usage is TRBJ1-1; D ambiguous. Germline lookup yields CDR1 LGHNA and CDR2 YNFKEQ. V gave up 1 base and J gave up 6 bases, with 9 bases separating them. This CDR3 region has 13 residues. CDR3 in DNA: TGTGCCAGCAGCCAAGGAGGGTTAGCTGAAGCTTTCTTT. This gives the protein CASSQGGLAEAFF.

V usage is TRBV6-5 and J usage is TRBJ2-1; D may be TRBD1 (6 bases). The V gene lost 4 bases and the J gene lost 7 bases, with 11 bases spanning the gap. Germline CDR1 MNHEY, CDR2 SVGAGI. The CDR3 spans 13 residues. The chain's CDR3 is CASSFLRGNEQFF. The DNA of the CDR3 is TGTGCCAGCAGTTTCCTCAGGGGAAATGAGCAGTTCTTC.

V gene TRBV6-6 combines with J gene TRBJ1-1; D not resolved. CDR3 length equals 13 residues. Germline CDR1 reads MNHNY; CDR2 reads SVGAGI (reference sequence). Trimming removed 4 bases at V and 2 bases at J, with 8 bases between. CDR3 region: CASSLEQNTEAFF. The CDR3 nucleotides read TGTGCCAGCAGTTTAGAGCAAAACACTGAAGCTTTCTTT.

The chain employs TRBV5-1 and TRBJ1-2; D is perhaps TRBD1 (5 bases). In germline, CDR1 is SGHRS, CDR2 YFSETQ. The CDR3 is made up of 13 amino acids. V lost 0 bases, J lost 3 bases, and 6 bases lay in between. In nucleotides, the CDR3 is TGCGCCAGCAGCTTGGGGGGCGACTATGGCTACACCTTC. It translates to CASSLGGDYGYTF.

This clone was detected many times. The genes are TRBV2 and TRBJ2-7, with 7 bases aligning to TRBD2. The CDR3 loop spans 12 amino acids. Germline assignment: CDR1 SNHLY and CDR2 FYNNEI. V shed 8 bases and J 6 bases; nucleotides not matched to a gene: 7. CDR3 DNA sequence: TGTGCCAGCCTTTCGACTAGCTCCGAGCAGTACTTC. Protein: CASLSTSSEQYF.